The text below deals with one T cell receptor beta chain. The data were taken from a study of chemoradiotherapy in HPV16-positive cancers. From germline, CDR1 is SGHTA and CDR2 FQGTGA. The CDR3 spans 13 residues. Trimming removed 2 bases at V and 8 bases at J, with 7 bases between. Some clones are missing from TCRdb's copy, which holds only in-frame ones; the method was immunoSEQ multiplex PCR. Of approximately 38,000 clones in the sample, 80% were seen once. Sample: blood, taken from a patient who underwent chemoradiotherapy. The TCR sequence derives from a human donor with HPV-associated anogenital cancer. The V call is TRBV7-3, the J call TRBJ1-6; D unclear. The CDR3 DNA is TGTGCCAGCAGCTTACATGAATATTCACCCCTCCACTTT. It is translated as CASSLHEYSPLHF.